The rows below give T cell receptor beta chains drawn from one sample of a study of patients and donors after allogeneic stem cell transplantation. TCRdb re-analysed the RT-PCR reads in MiXCR, keeping a single row per CDR3 protein. The data hold 900,000 to 1,000,000 distinct CDR3 sequences, with around 17% observed a single time. Sequenced sample: blood, either unsorted or a sorted T cell fraction (not recorded which). These receptors all stem from a human donor who was either an allogeneic HSCT recipient or a stem cell or donor lymphocyte infusion donor (not recorded which). It is not recorded whose cells these are; they may come from a transplant donor. CDR3s include the opening cysteine and the closing phenylalanine or tryptophan. The D gene is left open where the match is weak. The listing skips clone size in some rows; elsewhere it reads once, few, many or a size class.

clone size: .
V gene: TRBV11-2
D gene: TRBD2
J gene: TRBJ2-1
CDR3 protein: CASSPAGLAGRNEQFF

clone size: few
V gene: TRBV20-1
D gene: .
J gene: TRBJ1-2
CDR3 protein: CSARDKGDYGYTF

clone size: few
V gene: TRBV15
D gene: .
J gene: TRBJ2-2
CDR3 protein: CATSRDSYRRATGELFF

clone size: .
V gene: TRBV24-1
D gene: TRBD1
J gene: TRBJ1-1
CDR3 protein: CATSEGTGGSNTEAFF

clone size: many
V gene: TRBV5-1
D gene: TRBD2
J gene: TRBJ2-3
CDR3 protein: CASSPGLAGALDTQYF

clone size: many
V gene: TRBV3-1
D gene: .
J gene: TRBJ1-5
CDR3 protein: CASSQEEQPQHF

clone size: few
V gene: TRBV29-1
D gene: .
J gene: TRBJ1-1
CDR3 protein: CSVENVGKWTEAFF

clone size: few
V gene: TRBV20-1
D gene: .
J gene: TRBJ2-2
CDR3 protein: CSARAVNTGELFF

clone size: few
V gene: TRBV6-2/TRBV6-3
D gene: TRBD1
J gene: TRBJ2-1
CDR3 protein: CAATGGRRGNEQFF

clone size: few
V gene: TRBV6-2/TRBV6-3
D gene: .
J gene: TRBJ1-1
CDR3 protein: CASSYSPGTMAEAFF

clone size: .
V gene: TRBV3-1
D gene: .
J gene: TRBJ1-6
CDR3 protein: CASSQSHNSPLHF

clone size: .
V gene: TRBV5-1
D gene: .
J gene: TRBJ2-2
CDR3 protein: CASIPSWGVTGELFF

clone size: few
V gene: TRBV20-1
D gene: TRBD1
J gene: TRBJ2-7
CDR3 protein: CSAHHIGQGTYEQYF

clone size: .
V gene: TRBV12-3/TRBV12-4
D gene: .
J gene: TRBJ1-2
CDR3 protein: CASSRRARDYGYTF

clone size: .
V gene: TRBV30
D gene: .
J gene: TRBJ1-2
CDR3 protein: CAWMGGNYGYTF

clone size: .
V gene: TRBV27
D gene: .
J gene: TRBJ2-5
CDR3 protein: CASSKKGGRGTQYF

clone size: few
V gene: TRBV11-1
D gene: .
J gene: TRBJ1-1
CDR3 protein: CASSLPGTLATEAFF

clone size: .
V gene: TRBV15
D gene: .
J gene: TRBJ2-5
CDR3 protein: CATSIRGDQETQYF

clone size: many
V gene: TRBV29-1
D gene: TRBD1
J gene: TRBJ1-3
CDR3 protein: CSGEDRAGNTIYF

clone size: few
V gene: TRBV10-3
D gene: .
J gene: TRBJ1-5
CDR3 protein: CAISDRVQPQHF

clone size: .
V gene: TRBV4-3
D gene: TRBD2
J gene: TRBJ2-3
CDR3 protein: CASSHTAGITDTQYF

clone size: .
V gene: TRBV7-3
D gene: .
J gene: TRBJ2-3
CDR3 protein: CASSTINGGSTDTQYF

clone size: .
V gene: TRBV24-1
D gene: .
J gene: TRBJ2-7
CDR3 protein: CATSDLTGIPYEQYF

clone size: .
V gene: TRBV24-1
D gene: TRBD1
J gene: TRBJ2-3
CDR3 protein: CATSSGQGDTDTQYF

clone size: .
V gene: TRBV3-1
D gene: .
J gene: TRBJ1-1
CDR3 protein: CASSQRGAGTEAFF

clone size: .
V gene: TRBV7-9
D gene: TRBD1
J gene: TRBJ2-7
CDR3 protein: CASSSPDRAAYEQYF

clone size: many
V gene: TRBV29-1
D gene: .
J gene: TRBJ1-3
CDR3 protein: CSVEGGVAGNTIYF

clone size: .
V gene: TRBV20-1
D gene: .
J gene: TRBJ2-1
CDR3 protein: CSAGSSSVYNEQFF

clone size: many
V gene: TRBV5-1
D gene: .
J gene: TRBJ2-7
CDR3 protein: CASSLRSASPQNYEQYF

clone size: few
V gene: TRBV12-3/TRBV12-4
D gene: .
J gene: TRBJ1-6
CDR3 protein: CASSLSGNNSPLHF

clone size: .
V gene: TRBV12-3/TRBV12-4
D gene: .
J gene: TRBJ2-1
CDR3 protein: CASSFFRGTDNEQFF

clone size: few
V gene: TRBV5-1
D gene: .
J gene: TRBJ1-2
CDR3 protein: CASSKGVGDGPAGYTF

clone size: many
V gene: TRBV5-1
D gene: TRBD1
J gene: TRBJ1-1
CDR3 protein: CASSLGGANTEAFF

clone size: .
V gene: TRBV20-1
D gene: .
J gene: TRBJ1-1
CDR3 protein: CSALERASKREAFF

clone size: .
V gene: TRBV10-3
D gene: .
J gene: TRBJ2-3
CDR3 protein: CAISESTPGVSNTQYF

clone size: .
V gene: TRBV7-9
D gene: TRBD2
J gene: TRBJ2-7
CDR3 protein: CASSLAVVAGTSEQYF

clone size: few
V gene: TRBV7-2
D gene: .
J gene: TRBJ1-2
CDR3 protein: CASSPRQANYGYTF

clone size: .
V gene: TRBV7-6
D gene: .
J gene: TRBJ1-1
CDR3 protein: CASSLALDSEAFF

clone size: .
V gene: TRBV29-1
D gene: TRBD2
J gene: TRBJ2-4
CDR3 protein: CSVIQTSGVKNIQYF

clone size: few
V gene: TRBV18
D gene: TRBD1
J gene: TRBJ2-5
CDR3 protein: CASRLTGEETQYF

clone size: .
V gene: TRBV19
D gene: TRBD2
J gene: TRBJ2-1
CDR3 protein: CASSIAGSGEQFF

clone size: few
V gene: TRBV7-9
D gene: .
J gene: TRBJ1-1
CDR3 protein: CASSLGEGRSEAFF

clone size: .
V gene: TRBV2
D gene: .
J gene: TRBJ2-2
CDR3 protein: CASSEGPGRPNTGELFF

clone size: few
V gene: TRBV12-3/TRBV12-4
D gene: .
J gene: TRBJ2-3
CDR3 protein: CASRQQGISADTQYF

clone size: .
V gene: TRBV20-1
D gene: .
J gene: TRBJ2-3
CDR3 protein: CSAREARLTDTQYF

clone size: .
V gene: TRBV20-1
D gene: .
J gene: TRBJ2-4
CDR3 protein: CSARVTMPTQYF

clone size: .
V gene: TRBV12-3/TRBV12-4
D gene: TRBD1
J gene: TRBJ2-2
CDR3 protein: CASTFGTGATGELFF

clone size: .
V gene: TRBV28
D gene: TRBD1
J gene: TRBJ1-1
CDR3 protein: CASSPAALQGARTEAFF

clone size: .
V gene: TRBV4-1
D gene: TRBD1
J gene: TRBJ1-1
CDR3 protein: CASSPTTGGGTEAFF

clone size: .
V gene: TRBV4-1
D gene: TRBD1
J gene: TRBJ2-7
CDR3 protein: CASSPTQGIRTYEQYF

clone size: .
V gene: TRBV6-1
D gene: TRBD2
J gene: TRBJ2-1
CDR3 protein: CASESGGPENEQFF

clone size: .
V gene: TRBV6-5
D gene: .
J gene: TRBJ1-5
CDR3 protein: CASSYSSPGSNQPQHF

clone size: many
V gene: TRBV20-1
D gene: .
J gene: TRBJ1-1
CDR3 protein: CSAMRTSGPTAFF

clone size: few
V gene: TRBV10-3
D gene: TRBD1
J gene: TRBJ1-1
CDR3 protein: CAISSGQGTEAFF

clone size: .
V gene: TRBV7-9
D gene: TRBD1
J gene: TRBJ1-1
CDR3 protein: CASSFTGGNTEAFF

clone size: few
V gene: TRBV7-8
D gene: .
J gene: TRBJ1-4
CDR3 protein: CASSLEGKGEKLFF

clone size: many
V gene: TRBV20-1
D gene: .
J gene: TRBJ2-1
CDR3 protein: CSARDPGVTYNEQFF

clone size: .
V gene: TRBV30
D gene: .
J gene: TRBJ2-7
CDR3 protein: CAWSVSRPGEQYF